Described below is a single T cell receptor (beta chain) sequence and its context. The germline V and J ends were trimmed by 3 bases and 5 bases, with 10 bases remaining between them. The germline V gene encodes CDR1 LGHDT and CDR2 YNNKEL (reference sequence). The CDR3 is made up of 13 amino acids. Original processing methods: Researchers report that nucleated cell counts were estimated from reference gene primer amplification. Some clones are missing from TCRdb's copy, which holds only in-frame ones; the method was immunoSEQ multiplex PCR. For V, J and clone size, that table is used; D and trimming come from the DNA. The sample has around 250,000 clones; about four fifths are singletons. The sample originates from a study of blood T cell repertoires in COVID-19. For the study at large: Donors in the United States, Italy and Spain gave samples during acute or convalescent COVID-19. T cells, B-cell-depleted T cells, or PBMCs supplied cDNA or gDNA.

The TCR comes from a woman younger than 35 with acute or convalescent COVID-19. The chain carries TRBV3-1 (or the pseudogene TRBV3-2) and TRBJ1-1; tentatively, D is TRBD1 (5 bases). The sample consisted of peripheral blood. Written as DNA, the CDR3 is TGTGCCAGCAGCCAGGGAGGGGCTACTGAAGCTTTCTTT. Its translation is CASSQGGATEAFF.